Presented here are 5 T cell receptor beta chains from one specimen sequenced in a study of Tregs in tolerant kidney transplant recipients. Generated by immunoSEQ multiplex PCR, the TCRdb table keeps only in-frame clones and is missing some. The sample includes hundreds of thousands of clones, about four fifths seen only once; the top ten take around 0.6%. Sequencing was done on a sample of CD4+ T cells from blood. The receptor source for this set is a human donor in good health.

This clone occurred once. V and J are TRBV19 and TRBJ2-5; D is possibly TRBD2 (6 bases). TRBJ2-7 matches the DNA end more closely, so the J call is doubtful. The CDR3 contains 13 residues. The germline V gene has CDR1 LNHDA and CDR2 SQIVND (reference sequence). In DNA, the CDR3 is TGTGCCAGTAGTATGGGCGGGGACCTCGAGCAGTACTTC. As protein: CASSMGGDLEQYF.

For the CDR3, the DNA is TGTGCCAGCAGTTACTCAACAGGGCGGAACTACGAGCAGTACTTC. The encoded protein is CASSYSTGRNYEQYF. The rearrangement joins TRBV6-5 to TRBJ2-5, with D possibly matching TRBD1 (6 bases). The DNA matches TRBJ2-7 better at its end, which makes the J call doubtful. Germline V CDR1 and CDR2: MNHEY, SVGAGI. The CDR3 contains 15 residues.

The chain combines TRBV13 with TRBJ1-2; no clear D. CDR1 and CDR2 (germline): PRHDT, FYEKMQ (reference sequence). This CDR3 spans 12 amino acids. The germline V and J ends were trimmed by 5 bases and 4 bases, with 8 bases remaining between them. For the CDR3, the DNA is TGTGCCAGCAGCCGCGGGAGCTATGGCTACACCTTC. Its protein is CASSRGSYGYTF.

The chain combines TRBV11-2 with TRBJ2-6, with 8 bases aligning to TRBD2. This CDR3 spans 17 amino acids. Germline V CDR1 and CDR2: SGHAT, FQNNGV. Trimming took 2 bases from V and 5 from J; bases not matched to a gene: 8. The CDR3 DNA reads as TGTGCCAGCAGCTTACGGCCCAGCGGGAGTAGGGCCAACGTCCTGACTTTC. Protein product: CASSLRPSGSRANVLTF.

V usage is TRBV18 and J usage is TRBJ2-2; D not certain. The CDR3 sequence is 15 residues long. With 2 bases removed from V and 1 base from J, the gap between germline ends came to 8 bases. The V gene's germline CDR1 is KGHSH and CDR2 LQKENI. In nucleotides, the CDR3 is TGTGCCAGCTCACCAGGGCTCCAGAACACCGGGGAGCTGTTTTTT. It codes for CASSPGLQNTGELFF.